This TCR beta chain was captured by sequencing in a study of T cell repertoires in aging, cancer and after chemotherapy. Broader study findings: Untreated cancer patients had significantly lower blood TCR diversity than age-matched healthy donors.

The CDR3 consists of 15 residues. V gave up 4 bases and J gave up 0 bases; unmatched junction bases: 3. Germline V gene lookup returns CDR1 SGHNT and CDR2 YYREEE (reference sequence). This clonotype has only one observation. No antigen is known for it. Multiplex touch-down PCR with TRB-A/B primers amplified rearranged V-D-J TRB sequences. TCRdb called the multiplex PCR reads again in MiXCR, with one record for every CDR3 protein. There are over 4,000 distinct CDR3 sequences in the sample; around 21% occur only once, and about 4% lies in the top ten. Peripheral blood genomic DNA, not sorted cells or RNA, was the template.

This clonotype originated in a human donor in good health. The donor label of this sample is uncertain. Sequenced: blood. The V gene is TRBV5-4, the J gene TRBJ2-2, with TRBD1 identical over 7 bases. CDR3 in amino acids: CASSRQGSNTGELFF. The CDR3, as DNA: TGTGCCAGCAGCCGACAGGGCTCGAACACCGGGGAGCTGTTTTTT.